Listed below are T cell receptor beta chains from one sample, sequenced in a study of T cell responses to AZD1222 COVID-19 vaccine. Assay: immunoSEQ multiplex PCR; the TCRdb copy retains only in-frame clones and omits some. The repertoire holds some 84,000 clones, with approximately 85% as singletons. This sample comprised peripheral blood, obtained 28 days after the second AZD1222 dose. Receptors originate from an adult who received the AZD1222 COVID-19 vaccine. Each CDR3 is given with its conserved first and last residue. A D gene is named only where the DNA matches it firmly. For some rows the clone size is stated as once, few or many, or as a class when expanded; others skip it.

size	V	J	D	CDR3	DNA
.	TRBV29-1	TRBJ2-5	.	CSVDPVRETQYF	TGCAGCGTGGACCCCGTGCGAGAGACCCAGTACTTC
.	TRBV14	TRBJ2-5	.	CASRGATSETQYF	TGTGCCAGCAGAGGCGCAACATCGGAGACCCAGTACTTC
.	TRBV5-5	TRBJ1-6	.	CASSLETANSPLHF	TGTGCCAGCAGCTTGGAGACAGCCAATTCACCCCTCCACTTT
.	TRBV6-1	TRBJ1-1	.	CASSELMGNTEAFF	TGTGCCAGCAGTGAGTTGATGGGGAACACTGAAGCTTTCTTT
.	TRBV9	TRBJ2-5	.	CASSAPRGPETQYF	TGTGCCAGCAGCGCACCCCGCGGCCCCGAGACCCAGTACTTC
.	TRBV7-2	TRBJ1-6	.	CASSFQGGAPLHF	TGTGCCAGCAGCTTCCAGGGCGGGGCGCCCCTCCACTTT
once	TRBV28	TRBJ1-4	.	CASSLGQSLEKLFF	TGTGCCAGCAGTTTAGGTCAGTCATTAGAAAAACTGTTTTTT
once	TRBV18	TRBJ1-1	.	CASSPRGGAEAFF	TGTGCCAGCTCACCACGGGGAGGGGCTGAAGCTTTCTTT
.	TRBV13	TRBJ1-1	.	CASSLGREAFF	TGTGCCAGCAGCCTGGGCAGGGAAGCTTTCTTT
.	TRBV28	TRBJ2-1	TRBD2	CASSSSGTSGSYEQFF	TGTGCCAGCAGTTCCAGCGGGACTAGCGGGTCGTATGAGCAGTTCTTC